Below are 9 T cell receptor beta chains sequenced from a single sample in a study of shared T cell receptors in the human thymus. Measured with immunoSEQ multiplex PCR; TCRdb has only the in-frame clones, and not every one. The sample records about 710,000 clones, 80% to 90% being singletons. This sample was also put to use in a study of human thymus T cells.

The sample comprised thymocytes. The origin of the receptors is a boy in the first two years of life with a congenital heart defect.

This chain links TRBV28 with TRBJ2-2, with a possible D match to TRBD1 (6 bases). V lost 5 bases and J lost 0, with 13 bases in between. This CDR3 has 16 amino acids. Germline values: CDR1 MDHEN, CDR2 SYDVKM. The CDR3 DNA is TGTGCCAGCAGTCTTAAGACAGGTACGAACACCGGGGAGCTGTTTTTT. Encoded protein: CASSLKTGTNTGELFF.

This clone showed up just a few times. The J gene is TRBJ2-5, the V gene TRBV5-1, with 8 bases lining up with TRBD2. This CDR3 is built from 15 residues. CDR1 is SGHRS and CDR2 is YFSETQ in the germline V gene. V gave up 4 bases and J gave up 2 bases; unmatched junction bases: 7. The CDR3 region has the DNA TGCGCCAGCAGCCCGGGACTAGGGAATCAAGAGACCCAGTACTTC. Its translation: CASSPGLGNQETQYF.

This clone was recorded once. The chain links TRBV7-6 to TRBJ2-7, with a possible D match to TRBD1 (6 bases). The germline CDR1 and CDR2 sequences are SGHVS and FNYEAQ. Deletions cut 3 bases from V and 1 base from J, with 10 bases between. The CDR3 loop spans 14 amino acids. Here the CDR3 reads CASSLGAESYEQYF. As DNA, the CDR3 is TGTGCCAGCAGCTTGGGGGCAGAGTCCTACGAGCAGTACTTC.

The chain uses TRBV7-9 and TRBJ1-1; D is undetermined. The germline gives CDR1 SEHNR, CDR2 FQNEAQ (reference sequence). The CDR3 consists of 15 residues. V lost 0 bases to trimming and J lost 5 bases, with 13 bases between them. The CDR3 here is CASSLAEAEITEAFF. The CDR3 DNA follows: TGTGCCAGCAGCTTAGCAGAGGCCGAAATAACTGAAGCTTTCTTT.

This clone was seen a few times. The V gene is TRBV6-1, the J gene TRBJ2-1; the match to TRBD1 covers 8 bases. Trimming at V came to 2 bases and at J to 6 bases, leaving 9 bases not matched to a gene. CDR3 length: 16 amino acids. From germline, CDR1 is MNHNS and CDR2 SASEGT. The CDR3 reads CASSESSRTGFNEQFF. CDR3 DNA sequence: TGTGCCAGCAGTGAATCTTCCAGGACAGGGTTCAATGAGCAGTTCTTC.

CDR3 DNA: TGTGCCAGTAGCCGGGAATCCGACCAAAACGGGGAGCTGTTTTTT. This codes for CASSRESDQNGELFF. The chain has TRBV19 and TRBJ2-2, with a tentative D call TRBD2 (5 bases). CDR1 is LNHDA, CDR2 SQIVND, per germline (reference sequence). Trimming removed 6 bases from V and 7 bases from J, with 18 bases in between. The CDR3 consists of 15 residues.

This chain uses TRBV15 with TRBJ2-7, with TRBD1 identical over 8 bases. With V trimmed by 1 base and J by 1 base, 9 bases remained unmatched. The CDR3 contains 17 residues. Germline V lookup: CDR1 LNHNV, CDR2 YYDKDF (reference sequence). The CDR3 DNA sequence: TGTGCCACCAGCAGAGTCCAGACAGGGGTAGTTTCCTACGAGCAGTACTTC. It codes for CATSRVQTGVVSYEQYF.

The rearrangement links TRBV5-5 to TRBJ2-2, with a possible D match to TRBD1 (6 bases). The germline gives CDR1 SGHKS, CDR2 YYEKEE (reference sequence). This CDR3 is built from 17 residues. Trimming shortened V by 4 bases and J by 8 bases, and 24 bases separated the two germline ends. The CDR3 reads CASSMTHRQVERGELFF. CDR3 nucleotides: TGTGCCAGCAGCATGACCCATCGACAGGTTGAAAGGGGGGAGCTGTTTTTT.

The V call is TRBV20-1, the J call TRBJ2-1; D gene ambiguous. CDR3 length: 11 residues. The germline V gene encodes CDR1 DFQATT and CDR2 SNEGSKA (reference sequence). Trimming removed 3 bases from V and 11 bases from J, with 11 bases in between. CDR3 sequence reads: CSARSPSKQFF. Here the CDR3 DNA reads TGCAGTGCTAGGTCCCCGAGTAAGCAGTTCTTC.